What follows are 22 T cell receptor beta chains derived from one specimen sequenced in a study of CD8 T cells in ankylosing spondylitis. TCRdb reanalysed the 5' RACE reads using MiXCR and keeps one entry per CDR3 protein. The sample has under 300,000 distinct CDR3 sequences, around a tenth seen once. Material for sequencing was blood, either unsorted or a sorted T cell fraction (not recorded which). The receptors were sampled from a male donor with ankylosing spondylitis or in good health (not recorded which).

This clonotype was seen repeatedly, ten times or more. This chain connects TRBV5-1 to TRBJ1-2; D perhaps matches TRBD1 (5 bases). Trimming removed 4 bases at V and 5 bases at J, with 15 bases between. Germline CDR1 SGHRS, CDR2 YFSETQ. This CDR3 contains 14 residues. In DNA form, the CDR3 reads TGCGCCAGCAGCCCGGGACCGGGAGAATATGGCTACACCTTC. As protein: CASSPGPGEYGYTF.

This clonotype was recorded at least ten times. This rearrangement joins TRBV7-2 to TRBJ1-4; D may be TRBD1 (5 bases). CDR3 size: 12 residues. In germline, CDR1 is SGHTA, CDR2 FQGNSA. V lost 0 bases, J lost 11 bases, and 7 bases lay in between. In DNA form, the CDR3 reads TGTGCCAGCAGCTTAGCCGCAGGGAAACTGTTTTTT. Its protein is CASSLAAGKLFF.

This chain uses TRBV3-1 with TRBJ1-5; D gene uncertain. CDR1 LGHDT and CDR2 YNNKEL come from the germline V gene (reference sequence). CDR3 length equals 14 residues. Trimming took off 4 bases at V and 8 bases at J, with 15 bases between the two ends. The CDR3, as DNA: TGTGCCAGCAGCCCGAGGACCGGCATAGAGCCCCAGCATTTT. Translated: CASSPRTGIEPQHF.

Many counts were recorded for this clonotype. This sequence joins TRBV6-4 and TRBJ2-3; D remains unclear. The germline gives CDR1 MRHNA, CDR2 SNTAGT. V lost 5 bases, J lost 0 bases, and 6 bases lay in between. The length of the CDR3 is 13 residues. Written as DNA, the CDR3 is TGTGCCAGCAGTCAAGATAGCACAGATACGCAGTATTTT. Protein: CASSQDSTDTQYF.

This chain uses TRBV12-3 or TRBV12-4 with TRBJ1-5; 9 bases are shared with TRBD1. Trimming removed 3 bases from V and 10 bases from J; junction bases left unmatched: 13. CDR3 length: 16 residues. The CDR3 loop is CASSFRQGGGRNPQHF. In DNA form, the CDR3 reads TGTGCCAGCAGTTTCCGACAGGGGGGCGGCCGGAATCCCCAGCATTTT.

This clonotype has a handful of counts. The CDR3 coding sequence is TGTGCCAGCAGCTTAGGGCGGGAGGGAATGAGTGAGCAGTTCTTC. Protein product: CASSLGREGMSEQFF. The J gene is TRBJ2-1, the V gene TRBV11-2, with TRBD2 identical over 9 bases. The CDR3 loop spans 15 amino acids. V shed 1 base, J shed 9 bases, and the junction held 7 bases outside the gene matches. Per the germline V gene, CDR1 is SGHAT and CDR2 is FQNNGV.

The genes are TRBV2 and TRBJ2-3; D possibly corresponds to TRBD1 (5 bases). CDR1 is SNHLY, CDR2 FYNNEI, per germline. Deletions cut 3 bases from V and 1 base from J, with 5 bases between. The CDR3 totals 13 residues. CDR3 sequence (DNA): TGTGCCAGCAGTGAGGGGCGCACAGATACGCAGTATTTT. It specifies CASSEGRTDTQYF.

This clonotype was seen repeatedly, ten times or more. The J gene is TRBJ1-1, the V gene TRBV6-1; no reliable D call. Germline V gives CDR1 MNHNS, CDR2 SASEGT. V lost 3 bases and J lost 3, with 11 bases in between. The CDR3 spans 14 residues. The CDR3 region has the DNA TGTGCCAGCAGTGAGTACGGTCGGGACACTGAAGCTTTCTTT. This translates into CASSEYGRDTEAFF.

This clonotype has at least ten counts. The chain employs TRBV4-1 and TRBJ2-4; 7 bases line up with TRBD1. From germline, CDR1 is MGHRA and CDR2 YSYEKL. The CDR3 sequence is 17 residues long. V gave up 3 bases and J gave up 5 bases; unmatched junction bases: 13. As DNA, the CDR3 is TGCGCCAGCAGCCAGGCCTCCACTCTGGGACAGCAAAACATTCAGTACTTC. Translating gives CASSQASTLGQQNIQYF.

This clonotype came up a few times. The V call is TRBV6-5, the J call TRBJ2-3; TRBD2 matches at 8 bases. The CDR3 has 18 residues. CDR1 and CDR2 from the germline V gene are MNHEY and SVGAGI. The V gene end was trimmed by 2 bases and the J gene end by 8 bases; junction bases not matched to a gene: 18. CDR3 bases: TGTGCCAGCAGTTACCTAGTTGAAAGCGGGGGCCTAGCTAGTACGCAGTATTTT. The encoded protein is CASSYLVESGGLASTQYF.

The chain combines TRBV7-6 with TRBJ2-7, with D uncertain. The CDR3 is 15 amino acids. The germline V gene encodes CDR1 SGHVS and CDR2 FNYEAQ. V was pared by 1 base and J by 2 bases, with 12 bases between. The CDR3 DNA reads TGTGCCAGCAGCTTAGGAGATGGCAGCCCCTACGAGCAGTACTTC. Translating gives CASSLGDGSPYEQYF.

Points on this clonotype: A much larger clonotype is one base distant, so this may be a read error. The chain employs TRBV29-1 and TRBJ1-2; 7 bases line up with TRBD1. The CDR3 covers 13 residues. V gave up 5 bases and J gave up 6 bases; unmatched junction bases: 9. CDR1 SQVTM and CDR2 ANQGSEA come from the germline V gene. This chain's CDR3 is CSVIRGQANGYTF. The CDR3 nucleotides are TGCAGCGTTATTAGAGGACAGGCCAATGGCTACACCTTC.

This clonotype was picked up many times. The chain links TRBV12-3 or TRBV12-4 to TRBJ1-5; TRBD1 is a possible D gene (5 bases). The CDR3 extends over 15 amino acids. Trimming removed 4 bases at V and 3 bases at J, with 13 bases between. The CDR3 spells CASSYTGDYNQPQHF. Written as DNA, the CDR3 is TGTGCCAGCAGTTACACGGGGGACTACAATCAGCCCCAGCATTTT.

This clonotype has just a few counts. The chain carries TRBV21-1 and TRBJ2-6; TRBD1 is taken as the D call from the table, unchecked against the DNA. TRBV21-1 is marked as a pseudogene. The CDR3 runs to 19 residues. This CDR3 is CATPKESGQGTSGANVLTF. DNA of the CDR3: TGTGCCACCCCCAAGGAATCGGGACAGGGGACCTCTGGGGCCAACGTCCTGACTTTC.

The rearrangement uses TRBV20-1 and TRBJ1-5, with 9 bases that match TRBD1. Germline CDR1 reads DFQATT; CDR2 reads SNEGSKA (reference sequence). J lost 4 bases, V lost 5 bases, and 12 bases had no gene match. The CDR3 spans 16 residues. CDR3 coding DNA: TGCAGTGCTGAGGACTCACAGACAGGGGGAAATCAGCCCCAGCATTTT. Translated: CSAEDSQTGGNQPQHF.

This clonotype was counted between two and nine times. V and J are TRBV18 and TRBJ1-1; 9 nucleotides agree with TRBD1. Looked up from germline, CDR1 is KGHSH and CDR2 is LQKENI. The CDR3 runs 15 residues. J lost 3 bases, V lost 3 bases, and 5 bases had no gene match. The CDR3 here is CASSPQGQGDTEAFF. CDR3 bases: TGTGCCAGCTCACCTCAGGGACAGGGAGACACTGAAGCTTTCTTT.

The genes are TRBV14 and TRBJ2-3; D remains unclear. Trimming took 5 bases from V and 2 from J, leaving 11 bases between them. The CDR3 length is 14 residues. Germline values: CDR1 SGHDN, CDR2 FVKESK. CDR3 sequence: CASSVEYPTDTQYF. CDR3 sequence (DNA): TGTGCCAGCAGCGTAGAATACCCCACAGATACGCAGTATTTT.

This clonotype came up many times. The chain links TRBV29-1 to TRBJ2-7; 8 positions match TRBD2. CDR1 and CDR2 (germline): SQVTM, ANQGSEA. The CDR3 totals 13 residues. Trimming removed 4 bases from V and 5 bases from J; junction bases left unmatched: 7. The CDR3 nucleotides read TGCAGCGTTGCGGGGGGGGCGAGGCACGAGCAGTACTTC. Translating it yields CSVAGGARHEQYF.

This clonotype was recorded many times. The chain carries TRBV3-1 and TRBJ2-3; 9 positions match TRBD2. The CDR3 is 15 amino acids. V lost 1 base and J lost 2; bases outside the gene matches: 1. In germline, CDR1 is LGHDT, CDR2 YNNKEL (reference sequence). Written as DNA, the CDR3 is TGTGCCAGCAGCCAAGGACTAGCGGCCACAGATACGCAGTATTTT. It translates to CASSQGLAATDTQYF.

This clonotype was seen only a few times. The V gene is TRBV11-3, the J gene TRBJ2-1; possible D gene TRBD2, 6 bases. Trimming took off 5 bases at V and 5 bases at J, with 19 bases between the two ends. The CDR3 runs to 16 residues. The germline gives CDR1 SGHNT, CDR2 YENEEA. The CDR3 reads CASSPGLASAHNEQFF. The CDR3, as DNA: TGTGCCAGCAGCCCCGGGTTGGCTAGCGCCCACAATGAGCAGTTCTTC.

This clonotype has a count of ten or more. The chain uses TRBV20-1 and TRBJ2-5; D may be TRBD1 or TRBD2 (8 bases each). The V gene lost 6 bases and the J gene lost 5 bases, with 19 bases spanning the gap. CDR1 DFQATT and CDR2 SNEGSKA come from the germline V gene (reference sequence). This CDR3 contains 14 residues. CDR3 in DNA: TGCAGTGCCGAGCGGGAGACAGGGGTTGAGACCCAGTACTTC. Amino acids: CSAERETGVETQYF.

This clonotype was seen repeatedly, ten times or more. The chain carries TRBV5-1 and TRBJ2-7; D may be TRBD1 (6 bases). Looked up from germline, CDR1 is SGHRS and CDR2 is YFSETQ. CDR3 length: 12 residues. V was trimmed by 7 bases and J by 5 bases, leaving 13 bases between them. The CDR3 spells CASLGAKNEQYF. CDR3 bases: TGCGCCAGCTTGGGGGCGAAAAACGAGCAGTACTTC.